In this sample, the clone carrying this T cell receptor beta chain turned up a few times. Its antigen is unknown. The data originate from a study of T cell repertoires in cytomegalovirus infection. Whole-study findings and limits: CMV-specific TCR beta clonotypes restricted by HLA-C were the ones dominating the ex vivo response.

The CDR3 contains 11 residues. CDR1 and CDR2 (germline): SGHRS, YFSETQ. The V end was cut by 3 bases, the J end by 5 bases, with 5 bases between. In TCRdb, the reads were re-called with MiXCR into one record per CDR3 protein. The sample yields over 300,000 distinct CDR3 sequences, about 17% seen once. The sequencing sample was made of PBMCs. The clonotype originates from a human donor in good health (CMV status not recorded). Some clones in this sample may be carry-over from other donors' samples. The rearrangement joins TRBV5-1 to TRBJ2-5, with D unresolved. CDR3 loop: CASSSWETQYF. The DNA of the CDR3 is TGCGCCAGCAGCTCTTGGGAGACCCAGTACTTC.